This T cell receptor beta chain was captured by sequencing in a study of spatial heterogeneity in lung cancer. TCRdb recomputed calls from the 5' RACE reads with MiXCR, one row per CDR3 protein. The repertoire holds around 25,000 distinct CDR3 sequences, with 8.5% to 10% as singletons. There are many counts of this clonotype. This CDR3 has 18 amino acids. Per the germline V gene, CDR1 is LGHDT and CDR2 is YNNKEL (reference sequence). The trim removed 3 bases at V and 0 bases at J, leaving 6 bases unmatched. Stated time point: blood at routine non-recurrence follow-up after resection. This receptor was obtained from a male donor with early-stage non-small cell lung cancer. Material: PBMCs, obtained at follow-up. The chain carries TRBV3-1 and TRBJ2-3; TRBD2 aligns across 13 bases. CDR3 in amino acids: CASSQAGTSGESTDTQYF. In DNA, the CDR3 is TGTGCCAGCAGCCAGGCCGGGACTAGCGGGGAGAGCACAGATACGCAGTATTTT.